Following are 26 T cell receptor beta chains from one sample sequenced in a study of CD8+ T cells in alopecia areata. Following extraction, RNA underwent reverse transcription to cDNA, which served as the sequencing template. Method: immunoSEQ multiplex PCR; TCRdb's copy keeps in-frame clones and lacks some. The sample consists of 90,000 to 100,000 clones, around 60% of them appearing once. Noted treatment: oral pan-JAK inhibitor, 5-10 mg twice daily. The material was CD8+ T cells sorted from blood, obtained at week 4, from a patient treated with tofacitinib. Source of these receptors: a human donor with alopecia areata.

This clone was detected a few times. The chain uses TRBV29-1 and TRBJ2-7; 7 positions match TRBD1. Per germline, CDR1 SQVTM and CDR2 ANQGSEA. The CDR3 is 13 amino acids. Written as DNA, the CDR3 is TGCAGTTACCGGGACAGCAAATCCTACGAGCAGTACTTC. This gives the protein CSYRDSKSYEQYF.

The chain links TRBV4-3 to TRBJ1-2; 10 bases align to TRBD1. With V trimmed by 4 bases and J by 4 bases, 15 bases remained unmatched. This CDR3 spans 18 amino acids. Germline V gene sequence: CDR1 LGHNA, CDR2 YSLEER. The CDR3: CASSRHPTPGQGPYGYTF. Here the CDR3 DNA reads TGCGCCAGCAGCCGACATCCGACCCCGGGACAGGGGCCCTATGGCTACACCTTC.

The chain uses TRBV30 and TRBJ2-2, with TRBD2 matching 15 bases. The V gene's germline CDR1 is GTSNPN and CDR2 SVGIG (reference sequence). This CDR3 has 15 residues. The V segment lost 1 base and the J segment 6 bases; nucleotides outside the gene matches: 0. The CDR3 DNA follows: TGTGCCTGGAGTGGGACTAGCGGGAGGGCCGGGGAGCTGTTTTTT. Translation: CAWSGTSGRAGELFF.

This clone was recorded a few times. V and J are TRBV10-3 and TRBJ1-1; TRBD1 matches at 9 bases. The V segment lost 6 bases and the J segment 4 bases; nucleotides outside the gene matches: 3. CDR3 length equals 13 residues. Germline CDR1 is ENHRY and CDR2 is SYGVKD. CDR3 protein: CAISDRGATEAFF. In DNA, the CDR3 is TGTGCCATCAGCGACAGGGGGGCCACTGAAGCTTTCTTT.

The V and J genes are TRBV29-1 and TRBJ2-2, with 10 bases matching TRBD2. The V and J ends lost 3 bases and 8 bases, in that order; junction bases with no gene match: 9. This CDR3 is built from 15 residues. From germline, CDR1 is SQVTM and CDR2 ANQGSEA. CDR3 loop: CSVDAPTSGVGELFF. As DNA, the CDR3 is TGCAGCGTTGACGCGCCCACTAGCGGGGTTGGGGAGCTGTTTTTT.

The chain combines TRBV27 with TRBJ2-7; D perhaps matches TRBD1 (6 bases). Germline V gives CDR1 MNHEY, CDR2 SMNVEV (reference sequence). CDR3 length: 13 residues. Trimming pared 3 bases from V and 3 bases from J, leaving 9 bases between. CDR3 sequence reads: CASSFGTFYEQYF. DNA of the CDR3: TGTGCCAGCAGTTTTGGGACATTCTACGAGCAGTACTTC.

This clone was counted a single time. The chain combines TRBV29-1 with TRBJ2-1; D remains ambiguous. Germline V gene data show CDR1 as SQVTM and CDR2 as ANQGSEA. Trimming took off 2 bases at V and 1 base at J, with 0 bases between the two ends. There are 11 residues in the CDR3. The CDR3 nucleotides are TGCAGCGTTGAATCCTACAATGAGCAGTTCTTC. Its protein is CSVESYNEQFF.

This clone was found a few times. The chain carries TRBV30 and TRBJ2-1; 7 bases map to TRBD2. The germline gives CDR1 GTSNPN, CDR2 SVGIG (reference sequence). V lost 7 bases and J lost 1; bases outside the gene matches: 4. This CDR3 has 13 amino acids. In nucleotides, the CDR3 is TGTGCCTTGGAAGCGGGGTCCTACAATGAGCAGTTCTTC. It yields the protein CALEAGSYNEQFF. Variable domain in full (rest from reference TRBV30 and TRBJ2-1): SQTIHQWPATLVQPVGSPLSLECTVEGTSNPNLYWYRQAAGRGLQLLFYSVGIGQISSEVPQNLSASRPQDRQFILSSKKLLLSDSGFYLCALEAGSYNEQFFGPGTRLTVL.

The count of this clone is one. CDR3: CASSQDRKGEQYF. The CDR3 nucleotides are TGCGCCAGCAGCCAAGATCGTAAGGGCGAGCAGTACTTC. The chain employs TRBV4-1 and TRBJ2-7, with D hard to call. V was trimmed by 0 bases and J by 6 bases, leaving 9 bases between them. Germline values: CDR1 MGHRA, CDR2 YSYEKL. The CDR3 contains 13 residues.

CDR3 in amino acids: CASNGLAGGPADTQYF. Here the CDR3 DNA reads TGCGCCAGCAACGGACTAGCGGGAGGGCCAGCAGATACGCAGTATTTT. V and J are TRBV4-1 and TRBJ2-3; the match to TRBD2 covers 15 bases. The V and J ends lost 7 bases and 4 bases, in that order; junction bases with no gene match: 6. The CDR3 has 16 amino acids. The germline V gene encodes CDR1 MGHRA and CDR2 YSYEKL.

The chain carries TRBV13 and TRBJ2-7, with D tentatively TRBD1 (6 bases). Germline V gene sequence: CDR1 PRHDT, CDR2 FYEKMQ (reference sequence). The CDR3 runs to 13 residues. Trimming pared 5 bases from V and 5 bases from J, leaving 13 bases between. The CDR3, as DNA: TGTGCCAGCAGCCCACTAACAGGGCACGAGCAGTACTTC. Translated: CASSPLTGHEQYF.

CDR3 region: CASSSFRGLGPDEQYF. The CDR3 nucleotides read TGTGCCAGCAGCTCATTCAGGGGGCTCGGTCCAGACGAGCAGTACTTC. V usage is TRBV13 and J usage is TRBJ2-7; TRBD1 agrees at 8 bases. V shed 4 bases and J 5 bases; nucleotides not matched to a gene: 13. This CDR3 has 16 residues. The V gene's germline CDR1 is PRHDT and CDR2 FYEKMQ (reference sequence). Full variable domain (outside the CDR3, taken from reference TRBV13 and TRBJ2-7): AAGVIQSPRHLIKEKRETATLKCYPIPRHDTVYWYQQGPGQDPQFLISFYEKMQSDKGSIPDRFSAQQFSDYHSELNMSSLELGDSALYFCASSSFRGLGPDEQYFGPGTRLTVT.

The chain uses TRBV5-1 and TRBJ2-1, with D possibly matching TRBD2 (6 bases). V gave up 0 bases and J gave up 8 bases, with 15 bases separating them. The CDR3 has 15 amino acids. Germline V gene sequence: CDR1 SGHRS, CDR2 YFSETQ. CDR3 in amino acids: CASSLGVNLAYEQFF. CDR3 nucleotide sequence: TGCGCCAGCAGCTTGGGGGTGAATCTAGCGTATGAGCAGTTCTTC.

The rearrangement links TRBV9 to TRBJ2-7; TRBD1 matches at 9 bases. Germline trimming cut 3 bases from V and 2 bases from J; bases unmatched to any gene: 6. Germline CDR1 reads SGDLS; CDR2 reads YYNGEE. The CDR3 is 15 residues long. CDR3 nucleotides: TGTGCCAGCAGCGCCTCCGGGACAGGGACCTACGAGCAGTACTTC. This sequence encodes CASSASGTGTYEQYF.

The gene calls are TRBV7-2 and TRBJ2-4; TRBD2 aligns across 10 bases. The CDR3 is 16 amino acids. V was clipped by 5 bases and J by 0 bases; unmatched bases: 4. CDR1 is SGHTA, CDR2 FQGNSA, per germline. The CDR3 nucleotides read TGTGCCAGCAGCGCGCGACTAGCGGGAGCCAAAAACATTCAGTACTTC. Translating it yields CASSARLAGAKNIQYF.

The CDR3, as DNA: TGTGCCAGCAGTTACTCCCTCGAGCAGTACTTC. It is translated as CASSYSLEQYF. This chain connects TRBV6-6 to TRBJ2-7; the D is unclear. V was pared by 0 bases and J by 6 bases, with 3 bases between. CDR3 length equals 11 residues. Per the germline V gene, CDR1 is MNHNY and CDR2 is SVGAGI (reference sequence).

The chain recombines TRBV6-6 with TRBJ2-3, with a possible D match to TRBD2 (6 bases). Trimming removed 4 bases at V and 5 bases at J, with 13 bases between. In germline, CDR1 is MNHNY, CDR2 SVGAGI (reference sequence). The CDR3 has 14 residues. CDR3 sequence: CASSFGTPRDTQYF. CDR3 DNA sequence: TGTGCCAGCAGTTTCGGGACTCCCCGAGATACGCAGTATTTT.

The chain recombines TRBV7-9 with TRBJ2-7; D unclear. This CDR3 spans 13 amino acids. The V end was cut by 5 bases, the J end by 1 base, with 9 bases between. Germline V gives CDR1 SEHNR, CDR2 FQNEAQ (reference sequence). CDR3 region: CASSPDGSYEQYF. The CDR3 bases are TGTGCCAGCAGCCCCGACGGTTCCTACGAGCAGTACTTC.

This chain uses TRBV5-1 with TRBJ2-3; D perhaps matches TRBD2 (5 bases). Germline assignment: CDR1 SGHRS and CDR2 YFSETQ. V lost 0 bases to trimming and J lost 6 bases, with 17 bases between them. The CDR3 has 16 amino acids. This CDR3 is CASSLGGFQASDTQYF. The CDR3 nucleotides are TGCGCCAGCAGCTTGGGCGGGTTTCAGGCATCGGATACGCAGTATTTT. Combining the CDR3 with reference TRBV5-1 and TRBJ2-3 gives the whole variable domain KAGVTQTPRYLIKTRGQQVTLSCSPISGHRSVSWYQQTPGQGLQFLFEYFSETQRNKGNFPGRFSGRQFSNSRSEMNVSTLELGDSALYLCASSLGGFQASDTQYFGPGTRLTVL.

The chain employs TRBV4-3 and TRBJ2-3; 7 bases map to TRBD2. Losses at the gene ends were 0 bases for V and 3 bases for J; bases not matched to a gene: 9. This CDR3 is built from 17 residues. Germline V CDR1 and CDR2: LGHNA, YSLEER. CDR3 loop: CASSQDNSGAYTDTQYF. Here the CDR3 DNA reads TGCGCCAGCAGCCAAGATAACAGCGGGGCATATACAGATACGCAGTATTTT.

This clone was detected many times. The V call is TRBV6-5, the J call TRBJ2-5; TRBD1 matches 11 bases. CDR3 length equals 15 residues. Germline V gives CDR1 MNHEY, CDR2 SVGAGI. After removal of 2 bases from V and 3 bases from J, the junction contained 2 bases not matched to a gene. The DNA of the CDR3 is TGTGCCAGCAGTTACGGGGACAGGGGGGAAGAGACCCAGTACTTC. It is translated as CASSYGDRGEETQYF.

The chain couples TRBV29-1 to TRBJ2-5; D unclear. V was shortened by 1 base and J by 0 bases, with 6 bases between the two germline ends. This CDR3 spans 13 amino acids. The germline gives CDR1 SQVTM, CDR2 ANQGSEA. The CDR3 here is CSVEGENQETQYF. In DNA form, the CDR3 reads TGCAGCGTTGAAGGCGAGAACCAAGAGACCCAGTACTTC.

In nucleotides, the CDR3 is TGCAGCGTTGAATCGGGAACGGACTACGAGCAGTACTTC. Protein: CSVESGTDYEQYF. The chain combines TRBV29-1 with TRBJ2-7, with a weak D call TRBD2 (5 bases). Germline V gene sequence: CDR1 SQVTM, CDR2 ANQGSEA. Deletions cut 2 bases from V and 3 bases from J, with 11 bases between. The CDR3 loop spans 13 amino acids.

The J gene is TRBJ2-5, the V gene TRBV6-6; D unresolved. The germline CDR1 and CDR2 sequences are MNHNY and SVGAGI (reference sequence). The length of the CDR3 is 14 residues. Trimming took 2 bases from V and 1 from J, leaving 8 bases between them. The CDR3 loop reads CASSYVRFQETQYF. The CDR3 DNA reads TGTGCCAGCAGTTACGTCCGTTTCCAAGAGACCCAGTACTTC.

V is TRBV6-4 and J is TRBJ2-3, with 7 bases fitting TRBD1. V lost 3 bases and J lost 0; bases outside the gene matches: 3. The CDR3 has 15 residues. The germline gives CDR1 MRHNA, CDR2 SNTAGT. CDR3 residues: CASSETGFSTDTQYF. The CDR3 DNA sequence: TGTGCCAGCAGTGAGACAGGGTTTAGCACAGATACGCAGTATTTT.

V is TRBV19 and J is TRBJ2-7; TRBD2 agrees at 10 bases. With V trimmed by 7 bases and J by 2 bases, 8 bases remained unmatched. This CDR3 spans 15 amino acids. Germline assignment: CDR1 LNHDA and CDR2 SQIVND (reference sequence). CDR3 nucleotides: TGTGCCAGTATTGAGTCTGGACTAGCGGCCTACGAGCAGTACTTC. It specifies CASIESGLAAYEQYF.